These 32 T cell receptor beta chains were all obtained from the same sample, sequenced in a study of CD8 T cells in Susac syndrome. Random hexamers were used to reverse transcribe the RNA input (0.5 to 1 ug). From the immunoSEQ multiplex PCR reads, TCRdb called clonotypes with MiXCR, one entry per CDR3 protein. Of some 210,000 distinct CDR3 sequences in the sample, approximately 94% were seen once. What was sequenced was CD4+ T cells from PBMCs. Every receptor here comes from a human donor with Susac syndrome.

The V and J genes are TRBV30 and TRBJ1-5; 11 positions agree with TRBD1. The germline V gene encodes CDR1 GTSNPN and CDR2 SVGIG (reference sequence). The CDR3 totals 14 residues. Trimming at V came to 5 bases and at J to 4 bases, leaving 4 bases not matched to a gene. For the CDR3, the DNA is TGTGCCTGGGCTCGGGACAGGGGGAATCAGCCCCAGCATTTT. The encoded protein is CAWARDRGNQPQHF.

The V and J genes are TRBV7-2 and TRBJ2-1; tentative D call: TRBD1 (6 bases). V dropped 5 bases and J dropped 4 bases, with 18 bases sitting between them. Germline CDR1 is SGHTA and CDR2 is FQGNSA. The CDR3 extends over 16 amino acids. For the CDR3, the DNA is TGTGCCAGCAGCCAGCTCGGACAGACCTCTTACAATGAGCAGTTCTTC. Amino acids: CASSQLGQTSYNEQFF.

The chain recombines TRBV30 with TRBJ2-7; 7 bases align to TRBD2. The CDR3 is 14 amino acids. Trimming cost V 3 bases and J 1 base; bases outside gene matches: 6. The germline V gene has CDR1 GTSNPN and CDR2 SVGIG (reference sequence). The CDR3, as DNA: TGTGCCTGGAGCCGCGGGGGAACGTCCTACGAGCAGTACTTC. It specifies CAWSRGGTSYEQYF.

The chain is built from TRBV5-1 and TRBJ2-1, with D possibly TRBD1 on 5 matching bases. The CDR3 covers 15 residues. The germline V gene has CDR1 SGHRS and CDR2 YFSETQ. The V end lost 1 base, the J end lost 6 bases, and 14 bases lay between the germline ends. Here the CDR3 DNA reads TGCGCCAGCAGCTTGACCCAGGGAATTCCCAATGAGCAGTTCTTC. This codes for CASSLTQGIPNEQFF.

CDR3 sequence reads: CASSWDRGDTIYF. CDR3 bases: TGTGCCAGCAGCTGGGACAGGGGGGACACCATATATTTT. The J gene is TRBJ1-3, the V gene TRBV12-3 or TRBV12-4; 11 bases match TRBD1. V lost 6 bases, J lost 8 bases, and 3 bases stayed unmatched. The CDR3 is made up of 13 amino acids.

This rearrangement joins TRBV5-1 to TRBJ1-5, with D perhaps TRBD1 (6 bases). Germline CDR1 reads SGHRS; CDR2 reads YFSETQ. The CDR3 is 16 amino acids. Trimming shortened V by 4 bases and J by 3 bases, and 17 bases separated the two germline ends. CDR3 sequence: CASSLGGASHNQPQHF. CDR3 nucleotides: TGCGCCAGCAGCCTTGGGGGGGCGAGTCACAATCAGCCCCAGCATTTT.

This clonotype was seen only once. The chain links TRBV5-4 to TRBJ2-4; 7 bases fit TRBD1. V shed 3 bases, J shed 2 bases, and the junction held 11 bases outside the gene matches. Germline-derived CDR1 and CDR2 are SGHNT and YYREEE (reference sequence). CDR3 length: 17 residues. Written as DNA, the CDR3 is TGTGCCAGCAGCTCGCTAACCGGGACAGAGACCAAAAACATTCAGTACTTC. This translates into CASSSLTGTETKNIQYF.

V and J are TRBV29-1 and TRBJ1-4; possible D gene TRBD1, 6 bases. In germline, CDR1 is SQVTM, CDR2 ANQGSEA. This CDR3 region has 12 residues. The germline V and J ends were trimmed by 8 bases and 7 bases, with 14 bases remaining between them. The CDR3 region is CSSRGGGEKLFF. The DNA for the CDR3 is TGCAGCTCCCGGGGAGGGGGTGAAAAACTGTTTTTT.

V gene TRBV5-6 combines with J gene TRBJ2-3; D is perhaps TRBD2 (5 bases). Trimming took off 3 bases at V and 4 bases at J, with 12 bases between the two ends. The CDR3 sequence is 14 residues long. CDR1 and CDR2 (germline): SGHDT, YYEEEE. The CDR3 DNA reads TGTGCCAGCAGCTCTGGGCGGGTATCAGATACGCAGTATTTT. It yields the protein CASSSGRVSDTQYF. The entire variable domain, with the rest obtained from reference TRBV5-6 and TRBJ2-3, is as follows: DAGVTQSPTHLIKTRGQQVTLRCSPKSGHDTVSWYQQALGQGPQFIFQYYEEEERQRGNFPDRFSGHQFPNYSSELNVNALLLGDSALYLCASSSGRVSDTQYFGPGTRLTVL.

The chain carries TRBV9 and TRBJ2-2, with a weak D call TRBD1 (6 bases). Germline lookup yields CDR1 SGDLS and CDR2 YYNGEE. V lost 3 bases to trimming and J lost 5 bases, with 11 bases between them. The length of the CDR3 is 14 residues. In DNA form, the CDR3 reads TGTGCCAGCAGCGCCGTACAGGGAACCGGGGAGCTGTTTTTT. Amino acid sequence: CASSAVQGTGELFF.

The V call is TRBV6-1, the J call TRBJ2-1, with TRBD1 matching over 8 bases. V shed 6 bases and J 6 bases; nucleotides not matched to a gene: 13. The germline V gene encodes CDR1 MNHNS and CDR2 SASEGT. The CDR3 is made up of 16 amino acids. The DNA of the CDR3 is TGTGCCAGCAGCTTGACAGGGGAATTGGTGTCCAATGAGCAGTTCTTC. It specifies CASSLTGELVSNEQFF.

This chain links TRBV29-1 with TRBJ1-5; TRBD1 agrees at 7 bases. The CDR3 is 13 amino acids. V shed 7 bases and J 9 bases; nucleotides not matched to a gene: 12. The germline gives CDR1 SQVTM, CDR2 ANQGSEA. This chain's CDR3 is CSGRDNPGGPQHF. The CDR3 nucleotides read TGCAGCGGCCGGGACAACCCAGGGGGGCCCCAGCATTTT.

The chain employs TRBV20-1 and TRBJ2-1; unclear D gene. Germline lookup yields CDR1 DFQATT and CDR2 SNEGSKA (reference sequence). V was cut by 5 bases and J by 4 bases, with 15 bases left in between. This CDR3 has 14 amino acids. CDR3 amino acids: CSAGRAPKYNEQFF. CDR3 bases: TGCAGTGCTGGGCGTGCTCCGAAGTACAATGAGCAGTTCTTC.

The V gene is TRBV30, the J gene TRBJ1-2; maybe TRBD1 (6 bases). V lost 5 bases and J lost 0, with 13 bases in between. Germline assignment: CDR1 GTSNPN and CDR2 SVGIG (reference sequence). This CDR3 is 14 amino acids long. This chain's CDR3 is CAWWGAPTNYGYTF. Here the CDR3 DNA reads TGTGCCTGGTGGGGGGCTCCCACTAACTATGGCTACACCTTC.

The chain links TRBV20-1 to TRBJ1-2, with D unresolved. Trimming left V 1 base short and J 4 bases short, with 10 bases between. Germline CDR1 is DFQATT and CDR2 is SNEGSKA (reference sequence). The CDR3 extends over 13 amino acids. The CDR3 region has the DNA TGCAGTGCTAGAGGTTTGCAGACCTATGGCTACACCTTC. Residues: CSARGLQTYGYTF.

The chain recombines TRBV30 with TRBJ1-1; no firm D call. The CDR3 runs to 15 residues. CDR1 and CDR2 (germline): GTSNPN, SVGIG (reference sequence). The ends were cut back, 0 bases at V and 10 bases at J, with 21 bases in the middle. Written as DNA, the CDR3 is TGTGCCTGGAGTGTACACACCCCCCTATCGACTTCAGCTTTCTTT. This codes for CAWSVHTPLSTSAFF. The full variable domain, with the rest looked up from reference TRBV30 and TRBJ1-1, is SQTIHQWPATLVQPVGSPLSLECTVEGTSNPNLYWYRQAAGRGLQLLFYSVGIGQISSEVPQNLSASRPQDRQFILSSKKLLLSDSGFYLCAWSVHTPLSTSAFFGQGTRLTVV.

The chain couples TRBV6-2 or TRBV6-3 to TRBJ1-1; TRBD1 agrees at 8 bases. The CDR3 is 16 residues long. Trimming removed 2 bases from V and 2 bases from J; junction bases left unmatched: 7. CDR1 MNHEY and CDR2 SVGEGT come from the germline V gene. In DNA form, the CDR3 reads TGTGCCAGCAGTTACGAGGCAGGGGGCGCAAACACTGAAGCTTTCTTT. Encoded protein: CASSYEAGGANTEAFF.

The chain has TRBV30 and TRBJ1-2; D is uncertain. Trimming stripped 0 bases from V and 7 bases from J, with 9 bases between. The germline V gene has CDR1 GTSNPN and CDR2 SVGIG (reference sequence). This CDR3 contains 12 residues. This CDR3 is CAWSVVGAGYTF. The CDR3 DNA follows: TGTGCCTGGAGTGTGGTAGGCGCTGGCTACACCTTC.

The J gene is TRBJ1-1, the V gene TRBV6-2 or TRBV6-3; a weak D match, TRBD1 (5 bases). The CDR3 consists of 17 residues. CDR1 MNHEY and CDR2 SVGEGT come from the germline V gene. Trimming took off 6 bases at V and 0 bases at J, with 20 bases between the two ends. Here the CDR3 DNA reads TGTGCCAGCAGAAACCCCCCCTCGGGACGCTTGAACACTGAAGCTTTCTTT. Protein sequence: CASRNPPSGRLNTEAFF.

The J gene is TRBJ2-2, the V gene TRBV28; no firm D call. Germline V gene data show CDR1 as MDHEN and CDR2 as SYDVKM. The CDR3 consists of 12 residues. Trimming took off 6 bases at V and 8 bases at J, with 10 bases between the two ends. CDR3 sequence: CASRREAGELFF. CDR3 coding DNA: TGTGCCAGCAGACGCGAAGCGGGGGAGCTGTTTTTT.

The chain's CDR3 is CASSVGDRLNTEAFF. The CDR3 DNA reads TGTGCCAGCAGCGTAGGGGACCGGTTGAACACTGAAGCTTTCTTT. The chain links TRBV9 to TRBJ1-1; a possible D gene is TRBD1 (5 bases). This CDR3 is built from 15 residues. Germline assignment: CDR1 SGDLS and CDR2 YYNGEE. The V gene lost 0 bases and the J gene lost 0 bases, with 9 bases spanning the gap. The entire variable domain, with the rest obtained from reference TRBV9 and TRBJ1-1, is as follows: DSGVTQTPKHLITATGQRVTLRCSPRSGDLSVYWYQQSLDQGLQFLIQYYNGEERAKGNILERFSAQQFPDLHSELNLSSLELGDSALYFCASSVGDRLNTEAFFGQGTRLTVV.

The rearrangement joins TRBV6-2 or TRBV6-3 to TRBJ1-2; no clear D. Germline CDR1 and CDR2: MNHEY and SVGEGT. The CDR3 runs 13 residues. V dropped 0 bases and J dropped 8 bases, with 10 bases sitting between them. The CDR3 bases are TGTGCCAGCAGTTACTCAACCCAAAACGGCTACACCTTC. Its protein is CASSYSTQNGYTF.

The J gene is TRBJ1-1, the V gene TRBV29-1; D ambiguous. From germline, CDR1 is SQVTM and CDR2 ANQGSEA. The CDR3 spans 12 residues. V was trimmed by 7 bases and J by 2 bases, leaving 11 bases between them. The CDR3 protein is CSEQLRNTEAFF. The DNA for the CDR3 is TGCAGCGAGCAACTAAGAAACACTGAAGCTTTCTTT.

The V and J genes are TRBV9 and TRBJ2-4; possibly TRBD2 for D (5 bases). Germline V gives CDR1 SGDLS, CDR2 YYNGEE. This CDR3 spans 15 amino acids. Deletions cut 3 bases from V and 6 bases from J, with 16 bases between. CDR3 nucleotide sequence: TGTGCCAGCAGCGAGCAGGCCCTAGCAGGAAACATTCAGTACTTC. Amino acid sequence: CASSEQALAGNIQYF. The variable domain in full, completed from reference TRBV9 and TRBJ2-4, reads DSGVTQTPKHLITATGQRVTLRCSPRSGDLSVYWYQQSLDQGLQFLIQYYNGEERAKGNILERFSAQQFPDLHSELNLSSLELGDSALYFCASSEQALAGNIQYFGAGTRLSVL.

This chain joins TRBV5-1 and TRBJ1-4; 8 bases map to TRBD1. Trimming removed 4 bases from V and 5 bases from J; junction bases left unmatched: 7. This CDR3 spans 15 amino acids. Looked up from germline, CDR1 is SGHRS and CDR2 is YFSETQ. The CDR3 DNA reads as TGCGCCAGCAGCACCGGACAGGGAGGCAATGAAAAACTGTTTTTT. The encoded protein is CASSTGQGGNEKLFF.

The rearrangement links TRBV29-1 to TRBJ2-7, with D maybe TRBD1 (6 bases). This CDR3 has 12 amino acids. Germline CDR1 and CDR2: SQVTM and ANQGSEA. V was shortened by 7 bases and J by 5 bases, with 15 bases between the two germline ends. The CDR3 spells CSAVRGTNEQYF. The CDR3 DNA reads TGCAGCGCCGTCAGGGGTACGAACGAGCAGTACTTC.

The chain recombines TRBV30 with TRBJ1-5, with no clear D. V lost 3 bases and J 7 bases, leaving 16 bases between the germline ends. The germline gives CDR1 GTSNPN, CDR2 SVGIG (reference sequence). This CDR3 region has 14 residues. CDR3 sequence reads: CAWRIPRHGQPQHF. In DNA form, the CDR3 reads TGTGCCTGGAGAATCCCCCGACACGGACAGCCCCAGCATTTT. Full variable domain (remainder filled in from reference TRBV30 and TRBJ1-5): SQTIHQWPATLVQPVGSPLSLECTVEGTSNPNLYWYRQAAGRGLQLLFYSVGIGQISSEVPQNLSASRPQDRQFILSSKKLLLSDSGFYLCAWRIPRHGQPQHFGDGTRLSIL.

The V gene is TRBV19, the J gene TRBJ2-4; D possibly corresponds to TRBD1 (6 bases). The germline gives CDR1 LNHDA, CDR2 SQIVND (reference sequence). The CDR3 runs 17 residues. V shed 7 bases and J shed 1 base, with 20 bases lying between them. DNA for the CDR3: TGTGCCAGTAAAAGACACAGGGATGACGGGGCCAAAAACATTCAGTACTTC. Protein product: CASKRHRDDGAKNIQYF. Looking up the rest from reference TRBV19 and TRBJ2-4 gives the full variable domain: DGGITQSPKYLFRKEGQNVTLSCEQNLNHDAMYWYRQDPGQGLRLIYYSQIVNDFQKGDIAEGYSVSREKKESFPLTVTSAQKNPTAFYLCASKRHRDDGAKNIQYFGAGTRLSVL.

The chain couples TRBV30 to TRBJ2-4; D is tentatively TRBD1 or TRBD2 (6 bases each). The CDR3 spans 15 residues. The V gene's germline CDR1 is GTSNPN and CDR2 SVGIG (reference sequence). Trimming took 1 base from V and 4 from J, leaving 14 bases between them. DNA of the CDR3: TGTGCCTGGAGTGGGTGGGGGGCCGAGAAAAACATTCAGTACTTC. This codes for CAWSGWGAEKNIQYF.

The chain joins TRBV6-1 to TRBJ2-2, with 15 bases matching TRBD2. The ends lost 7 bases at V and 7 bases at J; junction bases unmatched: 10. The germline gives CDR1 MNHNS, CDR2 SASEGT. This CDR3 has 17 amino acids. This CDR3 is CASILTGLAGGFGELFF. The CDR3 coding sequence is TGTGCCAGCATCCTTACGGGACTAGCGGGGGGCTTCGGGGAGCTGTTTTTT.

This clonotype was recorded only once. The chain employs TRBV20-1 and TRBJ2-1; D gene unclear. Trimming left V 3 bases short and J 5 bases short, with 14 bases between. The V gene's germline CDR1 is DFQATT and CDR2 SNEGSKA (reference sequence). CDR3 length equals 14 residues. CDR3 coding DNA: TGCAGTGCTAGCCCCGGTTCTCAACACAATGAGCAGTTCTTC. Encoded protein: CSASPGSQHNEQFF.

The rearrangement joins TRBV13 to TRBJ1-6; 7 bases map to TRBD1. CDR3 length equals 14 residues. Germline V CDR1 and CDR2: PRHDT, FYEKMQ (reference sequence). V was clipped by 8 bases and J by 7 bases; unmatched bases: 8. The CDR3 sequence is CASRLQGENSPLHF. The CDR3 DNA sequence: TGTGCCAGCCGCCTGCAGGGGGAAAATTCACCCCTCCACTTT.